This TCR beta chain originates from a study of OX40 agonist ivuxolimab in advanced cancers. This clone was picked up one time. No antigen is known for it. Autoimmune disease history or systemic immunosuppression barred patients. This CDR3 region has 15 residues. The germline V gene encodes CDR1 SGDLS and CDR2 YYNGEE. V lost 3 bases, J lost 0 bases, and 5 bases stayed unmatched. Assay used: immunoSEQ multiplex PCR; TCRdb lists only in-frame clones, some missing. Here the sample spans some 130,000 clones, 90% being singletons. Findings and caveats of the study: Partial responders treated at 0.1-3.0 mg/kg exhibited clonal expansion among the lowest measured.

This specimen was CD4+ or CD8+ T cells sorted from blood, taken in a trial of the OX40 agonist ivuxolimab. The sequence derives from an adult with an advanced solid tumor such as melanoma, head and neck, liver or kidney cancer. This sequence joins TRBV9 and TRBJ2-7, with TRBD2 identical over 8 bases. The CDR3 loop is CASSASGGDSYEQYF. CDR3 nucleotide sequence: TGTGCCAGCAGCGCCTCGGGGGGGGACTCCTACGAGCAGTACTTC.